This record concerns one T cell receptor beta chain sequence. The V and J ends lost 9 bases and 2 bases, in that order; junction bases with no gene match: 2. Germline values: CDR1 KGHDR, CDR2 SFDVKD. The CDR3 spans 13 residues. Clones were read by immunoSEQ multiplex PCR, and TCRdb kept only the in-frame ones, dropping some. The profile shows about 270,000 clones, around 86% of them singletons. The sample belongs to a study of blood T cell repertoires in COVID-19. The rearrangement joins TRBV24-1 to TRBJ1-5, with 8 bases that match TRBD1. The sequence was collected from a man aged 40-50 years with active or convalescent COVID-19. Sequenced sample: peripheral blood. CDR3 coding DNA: TGTGCCACCGGGGGACAGGGCAATCAGCCCCAGCATTTT. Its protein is CATGGQGNQPQHF.